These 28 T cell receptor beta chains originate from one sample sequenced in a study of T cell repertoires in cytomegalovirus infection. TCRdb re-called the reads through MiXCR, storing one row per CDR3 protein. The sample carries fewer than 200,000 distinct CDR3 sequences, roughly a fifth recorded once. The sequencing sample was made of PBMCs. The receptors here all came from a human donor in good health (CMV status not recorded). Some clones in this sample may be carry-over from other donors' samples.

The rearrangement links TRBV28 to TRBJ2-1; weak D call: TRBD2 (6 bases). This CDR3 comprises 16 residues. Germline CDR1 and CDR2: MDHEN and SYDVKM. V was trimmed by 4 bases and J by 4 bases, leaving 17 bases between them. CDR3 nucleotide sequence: TGTGCCAGCAGTTGGATCGTAGGACTAACTTACAATGAGCAGTTCTTC. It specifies CASSWIVGLTYNEQFF.

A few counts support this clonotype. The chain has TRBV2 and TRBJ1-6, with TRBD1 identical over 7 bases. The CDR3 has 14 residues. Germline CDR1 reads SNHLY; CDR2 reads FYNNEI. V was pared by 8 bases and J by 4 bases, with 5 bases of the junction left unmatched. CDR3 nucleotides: TGTGCCAGCCAAGGGACAGCTTATAATTCACCCCTCCACTTT. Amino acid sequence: CASQGTAYNSPLHF.

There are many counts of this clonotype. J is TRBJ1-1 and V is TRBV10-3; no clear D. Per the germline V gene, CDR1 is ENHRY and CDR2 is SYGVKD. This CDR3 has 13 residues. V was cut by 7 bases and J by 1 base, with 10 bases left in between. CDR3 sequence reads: CAIINQANTEAFF. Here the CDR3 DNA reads TGTGCCATCATTAACCAGGCGAACACTGAAGCTTTCTTT.

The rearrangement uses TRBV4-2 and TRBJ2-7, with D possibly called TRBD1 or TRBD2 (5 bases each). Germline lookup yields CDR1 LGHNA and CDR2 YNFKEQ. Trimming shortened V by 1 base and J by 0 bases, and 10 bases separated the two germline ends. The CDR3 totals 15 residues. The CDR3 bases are TGTGCCAGCAGCCAAGGGGACGTCGGCTCCTACGAGCAGTACTTC. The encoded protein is CASSQGDVGSYEQYF.

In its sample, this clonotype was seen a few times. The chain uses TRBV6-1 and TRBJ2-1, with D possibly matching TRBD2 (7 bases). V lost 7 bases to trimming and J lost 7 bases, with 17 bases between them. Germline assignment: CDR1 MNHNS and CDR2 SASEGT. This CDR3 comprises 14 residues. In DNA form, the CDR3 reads TGTGCCAGCAAGCCGGGACACGGGAGGAATGAGCAGTTCTTC. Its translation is CASKPGHGRNEQFF.

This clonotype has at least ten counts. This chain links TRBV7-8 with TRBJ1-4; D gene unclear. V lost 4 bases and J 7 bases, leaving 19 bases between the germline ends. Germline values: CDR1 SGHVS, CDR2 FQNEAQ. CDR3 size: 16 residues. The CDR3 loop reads CASSSLHGLAAEKLFF. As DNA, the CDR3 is TGTGCCAGCAGCTCTCTACACGGACTCGCGGCTGAAAAACTGTTTTTT.

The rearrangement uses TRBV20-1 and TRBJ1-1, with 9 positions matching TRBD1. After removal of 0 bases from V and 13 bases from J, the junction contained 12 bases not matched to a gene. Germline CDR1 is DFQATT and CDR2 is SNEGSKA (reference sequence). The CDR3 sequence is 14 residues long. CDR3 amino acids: CSARDDRTGAISFF. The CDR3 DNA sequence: TGCAGTGCTAGAGATGACAGGACAGGGGCGATTAGTTTCTTT.

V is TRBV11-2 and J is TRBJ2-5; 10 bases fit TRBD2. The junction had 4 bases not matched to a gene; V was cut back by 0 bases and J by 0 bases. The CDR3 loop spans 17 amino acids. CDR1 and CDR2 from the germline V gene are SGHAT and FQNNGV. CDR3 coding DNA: TGTGCCAGCAGCTTAGATCAAGCGGGGGGGTACCAAGAGACCCAGTACTTC. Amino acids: CASSLDQAGGYQETQYF.

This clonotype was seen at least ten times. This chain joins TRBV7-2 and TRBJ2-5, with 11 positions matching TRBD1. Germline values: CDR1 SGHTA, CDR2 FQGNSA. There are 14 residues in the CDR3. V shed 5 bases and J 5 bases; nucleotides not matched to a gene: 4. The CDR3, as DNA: TGTGCCAGCAGCCCGGACAGGGGGCGGGAGACCCAGTACTTC. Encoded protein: CASSPDRGRETQYF.

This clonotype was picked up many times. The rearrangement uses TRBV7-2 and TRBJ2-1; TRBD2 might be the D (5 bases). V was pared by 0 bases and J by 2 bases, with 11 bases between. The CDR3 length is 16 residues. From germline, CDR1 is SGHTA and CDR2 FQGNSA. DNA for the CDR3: TGTGCCAGCAGCTTAGCGGTGGCGGGTGCCTACAATGAGCAGTTCTTC. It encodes CASSLAVAGAYNEQFF.

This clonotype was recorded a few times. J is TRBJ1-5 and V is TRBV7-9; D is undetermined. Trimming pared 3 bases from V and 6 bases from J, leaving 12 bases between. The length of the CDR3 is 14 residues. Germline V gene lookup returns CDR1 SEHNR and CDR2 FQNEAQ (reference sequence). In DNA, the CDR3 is TGTGCCAGCAGCTTGGACCTGAGAGGTCAGCCCCAGCATTTT. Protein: CASSLDLRGQPQHF. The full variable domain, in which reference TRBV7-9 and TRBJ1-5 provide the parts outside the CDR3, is DTGVSQNPRHKITKRGQNVTFRCDPISEHNRLYWYRQTLGQGPEFLTYFQNEAQLEKSRLLSDRFSAERPKGSFSTLEIQRTEQGDSAMYLCASSLDLRGQPQHFGDGTRLSIL.

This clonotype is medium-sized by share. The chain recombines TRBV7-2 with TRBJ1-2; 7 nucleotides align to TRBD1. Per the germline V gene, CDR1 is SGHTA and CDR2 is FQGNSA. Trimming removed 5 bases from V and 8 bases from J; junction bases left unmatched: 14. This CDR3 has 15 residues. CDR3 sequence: CASSLGQAYQRGYTF. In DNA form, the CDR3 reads TGTGCCAGCAGCCTAGGACAGGCGTACCAACGAGGCTACACCTTC. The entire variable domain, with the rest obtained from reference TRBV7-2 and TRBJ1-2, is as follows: GAGVSQSPSNKVTEKGKDVELRCDPISGHTALYWYRQSLGQGLEFLIYFQGNSAPDKSGLPSDRFSAERTGGSVSTLTIQRTQQEDSAVYLCASSLGQAYQRGYTFGSGTRLTVV.

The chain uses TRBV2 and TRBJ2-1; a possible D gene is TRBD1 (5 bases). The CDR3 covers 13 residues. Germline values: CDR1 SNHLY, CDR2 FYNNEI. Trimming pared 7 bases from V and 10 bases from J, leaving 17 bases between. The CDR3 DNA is TGTGCCAGCATGCCAACAGGTTCTGTCGAGCAGTTCTTC. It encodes CASMPTGSVEQFF.

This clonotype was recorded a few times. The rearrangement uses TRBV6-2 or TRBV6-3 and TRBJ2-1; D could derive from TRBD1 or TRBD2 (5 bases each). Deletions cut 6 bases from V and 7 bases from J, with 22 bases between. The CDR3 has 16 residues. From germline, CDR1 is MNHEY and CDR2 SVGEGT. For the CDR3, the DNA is TGTGCCAGCAGAACACAGGACTCCCGGCATATAAATGAGCAGTTCTTC. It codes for CASRTQDSRHINEQFF.

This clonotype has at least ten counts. CDR3 in amino acids: CASIPGGSSTDTQYF. DNA of the CDR3: TGTGCCAGCATCCCTGGGGGGTCTAGCACAGATACGCAGTATTTT. The chain links TRBV12-3 or TRBV12-4 to TRBJ2-3, with D possibly matching TRBD2 (6 bases). CDR3 length: 15 residues. Trimming took 7 bases from V and 0 from J, leaving 14 bases between them.

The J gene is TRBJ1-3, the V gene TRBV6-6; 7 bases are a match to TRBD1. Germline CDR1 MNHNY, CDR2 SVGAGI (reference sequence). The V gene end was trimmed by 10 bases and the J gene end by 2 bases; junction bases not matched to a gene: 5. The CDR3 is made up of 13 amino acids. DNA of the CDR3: TGTGCCACCCAGGGGGACACTGGAAACACCATATATTTT. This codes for CATQGDTGNTIYF.

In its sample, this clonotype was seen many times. CDR3 residues: CASSPGTTTSTDTQYF. CDR3 nucleotide sequence: TGTGCCAGCAGCCCCGGGACGACAACTAGCACAGATACGCAGTATTTT. The rearrangement links TRBV7-3 to TRBJ2-3; D might be TRBD1 or TRBD2, each matching 5 bases. Trimming took 5 bases from V and 0 from J, leaving 15 bases between them. Germline V gene data show CDR1 as SGHTA and CDR2 as FQGTGA. This CDR3 comprises 16 residues.

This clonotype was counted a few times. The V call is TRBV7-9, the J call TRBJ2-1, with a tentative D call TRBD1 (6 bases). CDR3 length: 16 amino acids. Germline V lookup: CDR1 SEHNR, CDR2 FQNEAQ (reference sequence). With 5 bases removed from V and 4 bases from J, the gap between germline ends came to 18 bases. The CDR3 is CASSRVGQRRYNEQFF. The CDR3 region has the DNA TGTGCCAGCAGCCGCGTTGGACAGCGAAGATACAATGAGCAGTTCTTC.

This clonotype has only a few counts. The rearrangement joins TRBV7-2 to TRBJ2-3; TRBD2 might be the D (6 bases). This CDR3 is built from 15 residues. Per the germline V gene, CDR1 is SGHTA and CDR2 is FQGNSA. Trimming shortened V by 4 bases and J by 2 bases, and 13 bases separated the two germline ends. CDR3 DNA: TGTGCCAGCAGCTCGACGATAGCGGCCACAGATACGCAGTATTTT. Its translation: CASSSTIAATDTQYF. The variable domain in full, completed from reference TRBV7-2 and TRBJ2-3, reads GAGVSQSPSNKVTEKGKDVELRCDPISGHTALYWYRQSLGQGLEFLIYFQGNSAPDKSGLPSDRFSAERTGGSVSTLTIQRTQQEDSAVYLCASSSTIAATDTQYFGPGTRLTVL.

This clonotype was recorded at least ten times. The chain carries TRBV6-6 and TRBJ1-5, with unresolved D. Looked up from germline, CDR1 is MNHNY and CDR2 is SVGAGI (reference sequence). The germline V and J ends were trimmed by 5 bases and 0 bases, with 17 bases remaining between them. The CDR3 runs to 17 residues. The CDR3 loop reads CASSPYLEDNSNQPQHF. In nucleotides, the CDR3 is TGTGCCAGCAGTCCATACCTCGAAGACAATAGCAATCAGCCCCAGCATTTT.

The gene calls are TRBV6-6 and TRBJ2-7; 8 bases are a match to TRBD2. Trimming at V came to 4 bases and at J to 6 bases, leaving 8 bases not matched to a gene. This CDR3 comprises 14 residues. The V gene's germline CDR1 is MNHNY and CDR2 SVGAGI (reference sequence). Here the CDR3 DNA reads TGTGCCAGCAGTTTGAAAGCGGGAGCTTTCGAGCAGTACTTC. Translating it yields CASSLKAGAFEQYF.

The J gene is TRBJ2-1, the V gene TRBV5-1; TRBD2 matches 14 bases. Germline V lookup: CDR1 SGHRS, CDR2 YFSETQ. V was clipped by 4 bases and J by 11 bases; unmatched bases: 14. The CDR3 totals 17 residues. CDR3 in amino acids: CASSPALRLAGGSQQFF. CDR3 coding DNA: TGCGCCAGCAGCCCCGCCCTACGACTAGCGGGAGGGTCCCAGCAGTTCTTC.

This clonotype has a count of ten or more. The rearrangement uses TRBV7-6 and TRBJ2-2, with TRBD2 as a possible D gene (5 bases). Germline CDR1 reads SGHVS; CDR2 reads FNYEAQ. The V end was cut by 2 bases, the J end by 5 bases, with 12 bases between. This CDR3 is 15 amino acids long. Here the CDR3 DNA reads TGTGCCAGCAGCTTAAAGGACTCTTCTACCGGGGAGCTGTTTTTT. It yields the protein CASSLKDSSTGELFF.

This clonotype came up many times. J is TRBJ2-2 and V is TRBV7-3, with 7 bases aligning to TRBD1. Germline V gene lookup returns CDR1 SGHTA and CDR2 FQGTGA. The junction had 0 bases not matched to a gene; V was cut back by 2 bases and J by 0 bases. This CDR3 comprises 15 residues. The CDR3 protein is CASSLQGANTGELFF. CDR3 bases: TGTGCCAGCAGCTTACAGGGGGCGAACACCGGGGAGCTGTTTTTT.

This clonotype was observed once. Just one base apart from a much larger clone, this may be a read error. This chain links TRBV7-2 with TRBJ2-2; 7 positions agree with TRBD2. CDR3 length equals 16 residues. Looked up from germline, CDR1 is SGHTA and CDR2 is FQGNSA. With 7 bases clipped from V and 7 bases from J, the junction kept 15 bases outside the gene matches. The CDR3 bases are TGTGCCAGCACTCGAGCTGGCGGGAGTAGGAACGGGGAGCTGTTTTTT. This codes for CASTRAGGSRNGELFF. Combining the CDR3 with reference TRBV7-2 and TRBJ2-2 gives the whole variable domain GAGVSQSPSNKVTEKGKDVELRCDPISGHTALYWYRQSLGQGLEFLIYFQGNSAPDKSGLPSDRFSAERTGGSVSTLTIQRTQQEDSAVYLCASTRAGGSRNGELFFGEGSRLTVL.

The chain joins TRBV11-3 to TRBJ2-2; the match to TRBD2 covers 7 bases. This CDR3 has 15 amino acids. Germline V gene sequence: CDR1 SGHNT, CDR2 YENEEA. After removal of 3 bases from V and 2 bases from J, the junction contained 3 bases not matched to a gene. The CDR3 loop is CASSFGLGNTGELFF. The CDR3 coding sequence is TGTGCCAGCAGCTTCGGACTAGGCAACACCGGGGAGCTGTTTTTT.

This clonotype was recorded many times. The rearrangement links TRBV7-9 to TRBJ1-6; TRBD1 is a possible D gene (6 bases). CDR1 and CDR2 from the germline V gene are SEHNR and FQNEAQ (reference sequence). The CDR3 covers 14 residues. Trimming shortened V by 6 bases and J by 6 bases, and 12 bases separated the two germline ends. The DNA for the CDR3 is TGTGCCAGCAGACCACAGGGTGGTAATTCACCCCTCCACTTT. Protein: CASRPQGGNSPLHF. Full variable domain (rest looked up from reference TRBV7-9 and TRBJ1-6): DTGVSQNPRHKITKRGQNVTFRCDPISEHNRLYWYRQTLGQGPEFLTYFQNEAQLEKSRLLSDRFSAERPKGSFSTLEIQRTEQGDSAMYLCASRPQGGNSPLHFGNGTRLTVT.

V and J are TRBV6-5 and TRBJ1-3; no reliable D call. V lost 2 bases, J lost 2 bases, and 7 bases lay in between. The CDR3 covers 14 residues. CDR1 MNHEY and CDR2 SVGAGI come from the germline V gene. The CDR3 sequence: CASSYGVTGNTIYF. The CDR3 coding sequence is TGTGCCAGCAGTTACGGCGTTACTGGAAACACCATATATTTT.